Following are 26 T cell receptor beta chains from one sample sequenced in a study of shared clonotypes between healthy human individuals (TCRdb year 2020). Library creation used the immunoSEQ multiplex PCR assay. TCRdb holds this immuneACCESS table with in-frame rearrangements only. Some clones are missing; in checked studies, unresolved V genes explain under half, and the rest has no known cause. The table for this sample lists roughly 1.4 million clones; 98% of them were counted only once. 0.36% of the sample lies in the top ten. The sample taken for sequencing was naive CD4+ T cells sorted from blood. The cell subset or site label, read with the paper, signifies: CD45RA+ positively selected. Source of these receptors: a man aged 30 to 45 in good health.

The chain recombines TRBV18 with TRBJ2-1, with unresolved D. This CDR3 is 13 amino acids long. V lost 2 bases to trimming and J lost 5 bases, with 7 bases between them. Germline values: CDR1 KGHSH, CDR2 LQKENI. CDR3: CASSPDVNNEQFF. The CDR3 nucleotides read TGTGCCAGCTCACCAGACGTAAACAATGAGCAGTTCTTC.

The V call is TRBV6-5, the J call TRBJ1-1, with D perhaps TRBD1 (6 bases). V was clipped by 4 bases and J by 0 bases, with 9 bases between them. CDR3 size: 14 residues. CDR1 MNHEY and CDR2 SVGAGI come from the germline V gene. The CDR3 nucleotides read TGTGCCAGCAGTTGGGACACCTTGAACACTGAAGCTTTCTTT. It codes for CASSWDTLNTEAFF.

The J gene is TRBJ2-7, the V gene TRBV13; TRBD1 agrees at 8 bases. CDR1 PRHDT and CDR2 FYEKMQ come from the germline V gene (reference sequence). V shed 8 bases and J 2 bases; nucleotides not matched to a gene: 2. CDR3 size: 12 residues. The DNA of the CDR3 is TGTGCCAGCCAGGGGGCGGCCTACGAGCAGTACTTC. Amino acids: CASQGAAYEQYF.

The chain combines TRBV28 with TRBJ1-5, with D possibly TRBD1 on 6 matching bases. V lost 4 bases to trimming and J lost 0 bases, with 10 bases between them. This CDR3 has 15 residues. Per the germline V gene, CDR1 is MDHEN and CDR2 is SYDVKM. The CDR3 DNA is TGTGCCAGCAGTTCGACAGGACTTAGCAATCAGCCCCAGCATTTT. Residues: CASSSTGLSNQPQHF.

V gene TRBV5-4 combines with J gene TRBJ2-7; D might be TRBD2 (6 bases). This CDR3 is built from 16 residues. Trimming left V 4 bases short and J 4 bases short, with 21 bases between. CDR1 is SGHNT, CDR2 YYREEE, per germline (reference sequence). The CDR3 here is CASSEGQTGVRYEQYF. The CDR3 DNA is TGTGCCAGCAGCGAGGGGCAAACGGGAGTGAGGTACGAGCAGTACTTC.

The chain couples TRBV19 to TRBJ2-1, with 10 bases that match TRBD1. CDR1 and CDR2 (germline): LNHDA, SQIVND (reference sequence). There are 15 residues in the CDR3. V was clipped by 3 bases and J by 6 bases; unmatched bases: 5. In DNA form, the CDR3 reads TGTGCCAGTAGTATCGGGGACAGGGGTGTCAATGAGCAGTTCTTC. Translation: CASSIGDRGVNEQFF. The full variable domain, its missing parts supplied by reference TRBV19 and TRBJ2-1, is DGGITQSPKYLFRKEGQNVTLSCEQNLNHDAMYWYRQDPGQGLRLIYYSQIVNDFQKGDIAEGYSVSREKKESFPLTVTSAQKNPTAFYLCASSIGDRGVNEQFFGPGTRLTVL.

This rearrangement joins TRBV19 to TRBJ2-2; D call uncertain. The ends were cut back, 5 bases at V and 0 bases at J, with 13 bases in the middle. Per the germline V gene, CDR1 is LNHDA and CDR2 is SQIVND (reference sequence). The CDR3 totals 16 residues. DNA for the CDR3: TGTGCCAGTAGTTCCAAGGACGGTACGAACACCGGGGAGCTGTTTTTT. The encoded protein is CASSSKDGTNTGELFF. The full variable domain, in which reference TRBV19 and TRBJ2-2 provide the parts outside the CDR3, is DGGITQSPKYLFRKEGQNVTLSCEQNLNHDAMYWYRQDPGQGLRLIYYSQIVNDFQKGDIAEGYSVSREKKESFPLTVTSAQKNPTAFYLCASSSKDGTNTGELFFGEGSRLTVL.

V gene TRBV6-4 combines with J gene TRBJ1-4; D is uncertain. This CDR3 is 18 amino acids long. The germline gives CDR1 MRHNA, CDR2 SNTAGT. Trimming cost V 0 bases and J 0 bases, with 14 bases left between them. The CDR3, as DNA: TGTGCCAGCAGTGACTCTAAGAGGCCTAGTGCAACTAATGAAAAACTGTTTTTT. Translation: CASSDSKRPSATNEKLFF.

This clone has only one observation. The chain joins TRBV6-1 to TRBJ1-1; a weak D match, TRBD1 (6 bases). The CDR3 runs 15 residues. V shed 0 bases and J shed 5 bases, with 13 bases lying between them. Germline lookup yields CDR1 MNHNS and CDR2 SASEGT. This CDR3 is CASSEAGGPGTEAFF. CDR3 nucleotide sequence: TGTGCCAGCAGTGAAGCAGGGGGGCCGGGGACTGAAGCTTTCTTT.

The CDR3 bases are TGTGCCAGCAGTGCTAGCGGCTCCTACAATGAGCAGTTCTTC. Amino acid sequence: CASSASGSYNEQFF. The chain employs TRBV6-1 and TRBJ2-1, with 7 bases matching TRBD2. The CDR3 has 14 amino acids. The ends lost 4 bases at V and 0 bases at J; junction bases unmatched: 0. Germline V gives CDR1 MNHNS, CDR2 SASEGT.

The chain combines TRBV5-1 with TRBJ2-1, with 9 positions matching TRBD2. The V and J ends lost 0 bases and 8 bases, in that order; junction bases with no gene match: 6. Germline lookup yields CDR1 SGHRS and CDR2 YFSETQ. This CDR3 comprises 15 residues. CDR3 residues: CASSLVAGVIDEQFF. The CDR3 nucleotides read TGCGCCAGCAGCTTGGTAGCGGGAGTGATCGATGAGCAGTTCTTC.

The CDR3 reads CASSFVTSTSTDTQYF. The DNA for the CDR3 is TGTGCCAGCAGCTTTGTGACTAGCACTAGCACAGATACGCAGTATTTT. The rearrangement joins TRBV5-4 to TRBJ2-3, with 7 nucleotides matching TRBD2. The germline gives CDR1 SGHNT, CDR2 YYREEE (reference sequence). V was clipped by 2 bases and J by 0 bases; unmatched bases: 6. CDR3 length: 16 residues.

CDR3 bases: TGCGCCAGCAGCCAAGAGGCCCACGGGCAGTTCTTC. Its protein is CASSQEAHGQFF. This rearrangement joins TRBV4-1 to TRBJ2-1, with D uncertain. CDR1 is MGHRA, CDR2 YSYEKL, per germline. This CDR3 spans 12 amino acids. V lost 0 bases to trimming and J lost 12 bases, with 9 bases between them.

In its sample, this clone was seen once. The V and J genes are TRBV30 and TRBJ1-2, with D perhaps TRBD1 (5 bases). CDR1 is GTSNPN, CDR2 SVGIG, per germline (reference sequence). Between the trimmed V and J ends, which lost 3 bases and 4 bases, there was a span of 6 bases. This CDR3 is built from 11 residues. The CDR3: CAWRTAYGYTF. CDR3 in DNA: TGTGCCTGGAGGACAGCCTATGGCTACACCTTC.

V usage is TRBV14 and J usage is TRBJ2-5; 9 positions agree with TRBD1. The CDR3 spans 12 residues. V lost 4 bases, J lost 14 bases, and 8 bases stayed unmatched. Germline V CDR1 and CDR2: SGHDN, FVKESK. Written as DNA, the CDR3 is TGTGCCAGCAGCCCCTCACAGGGGGCCCGTTACTTC. Encoded protein: CASSPSQGARYF.

This clone has only one observation. J is TRBJ2-7 and V is TRBV10-3, with 9 bases fitting TRBD1. Trimming cost V 7 bases and J 3 bases; bases outside gene matches: 7. CDR3 length equals 14 residues. Germline V gene sequence: CDR1 ENHRY, CDR2 SYGVKD. Written as DNA, the CDR3 is TGTGCCATCATGAGGACAGGGGAGAGCTACGAGCAGTACTTC. This gives the protein CAIMRTGESYEQYF.

This clone was seen a single time. The rearrangement links TRBV18 to TRBJ2-7; 9 positions agree with TRBD2. Losses at the gene ends were 6 bases for V and 1 base for J; bases not matched to a gene: 4. CDR1 is KGHSH and CDR2 is LQKENI in the germline V gene. The CDR3 runs to 14 residues. CDR3 in DNA: TGTGCCAGCTCTTTAGCGGGAGAATCCTACGAGCAGTACTTC. This sequence encodes CASSLAGESYEQYF.

This sequence joins TRBV11-2 and TRBJ2-3; no definite D call. Trimming left V 5 bases short and J 5 bases short, with 17 bases between. CDR1 is SGHAT and CDR2 is FQNNGV in the germline V gene. The CDR3 runs to 15 residues. CDR3 nucleotide sequence: TGTGCCAGCAGCCGCTCTCGGGTCGAAGTAGATACGCAGTATTTT. It yields the protein CASSRSRVEVDTQYF.

The chain uses TRBV5-1 and TRBJ2-7; D unclear. Germline V gene lookup returns CDR1 SGHRS and CDR2 YFSETQ. The CDR3 is 11 residues long. Trimming took off 4 bases at V and 2 bases at J, with 4 bases between the two ends. The CDR3 sequence: CASSNTYEQYF. CDR3 sequence (DNA): TGCGCCAGCAGCAATACCTACGAGCAGTACTTC.

This clone was observed a few times. This sample also contains other DNA sequences that code for the same CDR3. V is TRBV20-1 and J is TRBJ2-3, with D unresolved. Between the trimmed V and J ends, which lost 3 bases and 4 bases, there was a span of 5 bases. The CDR3 contains 11 residues. CDR1 and CDR2 (germline): DFQATT, SNEGSKA (reference sequence). The CDR3: CSASGPDTQYF. The CDR3 DNA sequence: TGCAGTGCTAGTGGGCCAGATACGCAGTATTTT.

A word on this clone: The same CDR3 is also encoded by other DNA sequences in this sample. The V call is TRBV5-1, the J call TRBJ2-3; 11 nucleotides line up with TRBD2. Looked up from germline, CDR1 is SGHRS and CDR2 is YFSETQ. J lost 0 bases, V lost 4 bases, and 4 bases had no gene match. The length of the CDR3 is 16 residues. This CDR3 is CASSPGLAASTDTQYF. Here the CDR3 DNA reads TGCGCCAGCAGCCCGGGACTAGCGGCTAGCACAGATACGCAGTATTTT.

The gene calls are TRBV28 and TRBJ2-3, with 9 bases lining up with TRBD2. The ends lost 3 bases at V and 4 bases at J; junction bases unmatched: 11. Per germline, CDR1 MDHEN and CDR2 SYDVKM. There are 17 residues in the CDR3. The CDR3 region is CASSFSISLAGPDTQYF. For the CDR3, the DNA is TGTGCCAGCAGTTTTTCTATTAGTCTAGCGGGGCCAGATACGCAGTATTTT.

The chain couples TRBV10-2 to TRBJ2-1, with a tentative D call TRBD2 (5 bases). Germline loops: CDR1 WSHSY, CDR2 SAAADI. The CDR3 covers 15 residues. The V gene lost 0 bases and the J gene lost 4 bases, with 10 bases spanning the gap. This CDR3 is CASSESRAGYNEQFF. The CDR3 region has the DNA TGCGCCAGCAGTGAGTCGAGGGCAGGATACAATGAGCAGTTCTTC.

Details on this clone: Other DNA sequences in this specimen translate into the identical CDR3. The chain couples TRBV5-1 to TRBJ2-7; no reliable D call. Germline-derived CDR1 and CDR2 are SGHRS and YFSETQ. V was trimmed by 1 base and J by 1 base, leaving 6 bases between them. This CDR3 contains 13 residues. CDR3 residues: CASSLSESYEQYF. The CDR3 DNA sequence: TGCGCCAGCAGCTTGTCGGAGTCCTACGAGCAGTACTTC. The full variable domain, with the rest looked up from reference TRBV5-1 and TRBJ2-7, is KAGVTQTPRYLIKTRGQQVTLSCSPISGHRSVSWYQQTPGQGLQFLFEYFSETQRNKGNFPGRFSGRQFSNSRSEMNVSTLELGDSALYLCASSLSESYEQYFGPGTRLTVT.

There are a few counts of this clone. This chain connects TRBV4-2 to TRBJ2-2; TRBD2 matches 12 bases. The germline CDR1 and CDR2 sequences are LGHNA and YNFKEQ. V gave up 3 bases and J gave up 7 bases; unmatched junction bases: 12. The CDR3 sequence is 18 residues long. The CDR3 DNA sequence: TGTGCCAGCAGCCACCTCCTAGGGAGACTAGCGGGAGTCGGGGAGCTGTTTTTT. Its translation is CASSHLLGRLAGVGELFF.

The CDR3 DNA reads as TGTGCCAGCAGACTAGCGGGACAGAATGAGCAGTTCTTC. Protein: CASRLAGQNEQFF. The chain joins TRBV2 to TRBJ2-1; 10 positions agree with TRBD2. Germline-derived CDR1 and CDR2 are SNHLY and FYNNEI. There are 13 residues in the CDR3. Germline trimming cut 6 bases from V and 7 bases from J; bases unmatched to any gene: 3.